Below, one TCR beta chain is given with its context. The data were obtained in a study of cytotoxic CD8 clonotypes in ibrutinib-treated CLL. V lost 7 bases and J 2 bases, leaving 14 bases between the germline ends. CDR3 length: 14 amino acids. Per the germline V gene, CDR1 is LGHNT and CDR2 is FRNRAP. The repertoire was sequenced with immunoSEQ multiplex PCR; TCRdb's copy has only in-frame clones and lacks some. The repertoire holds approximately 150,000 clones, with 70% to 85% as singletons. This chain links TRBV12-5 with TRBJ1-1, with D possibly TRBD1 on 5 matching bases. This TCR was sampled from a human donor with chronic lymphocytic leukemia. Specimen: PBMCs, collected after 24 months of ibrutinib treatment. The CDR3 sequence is CASARDSDNTEAFF. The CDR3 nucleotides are TGTGCTAGTGCCCGGGACTCCGACAACACTGAAGCTTTCTTT.